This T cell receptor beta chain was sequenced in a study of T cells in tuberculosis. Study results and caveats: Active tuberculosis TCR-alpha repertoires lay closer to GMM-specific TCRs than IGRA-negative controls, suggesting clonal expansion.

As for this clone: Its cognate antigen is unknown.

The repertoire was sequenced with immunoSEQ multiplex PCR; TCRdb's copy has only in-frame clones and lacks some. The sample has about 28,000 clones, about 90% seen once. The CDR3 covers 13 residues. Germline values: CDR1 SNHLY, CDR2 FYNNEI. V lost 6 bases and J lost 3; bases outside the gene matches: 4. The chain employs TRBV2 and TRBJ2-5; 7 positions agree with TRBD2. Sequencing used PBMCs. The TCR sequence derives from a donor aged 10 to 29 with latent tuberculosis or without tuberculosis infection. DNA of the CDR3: TGTGCCAGCAGCCCTGGGACTAAAGAGACCCAGTACTTC. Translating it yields CASSPGTKETQYF.